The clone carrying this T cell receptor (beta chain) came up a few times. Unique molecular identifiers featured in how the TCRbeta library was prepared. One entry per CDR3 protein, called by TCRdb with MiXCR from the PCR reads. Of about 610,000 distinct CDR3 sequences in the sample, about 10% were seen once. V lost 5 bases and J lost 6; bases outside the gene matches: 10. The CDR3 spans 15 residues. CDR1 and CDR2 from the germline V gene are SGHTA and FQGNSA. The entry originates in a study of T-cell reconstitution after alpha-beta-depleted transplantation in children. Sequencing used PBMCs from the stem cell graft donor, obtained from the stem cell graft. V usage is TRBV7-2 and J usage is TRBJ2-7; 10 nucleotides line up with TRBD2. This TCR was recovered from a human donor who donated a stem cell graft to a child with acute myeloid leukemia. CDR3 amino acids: CASSLLAGAGSEQYF. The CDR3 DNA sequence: TGTGCCAGCAGCCTGCTAGCGGGAGCAGGGAGCGAGCAGTACTTC.